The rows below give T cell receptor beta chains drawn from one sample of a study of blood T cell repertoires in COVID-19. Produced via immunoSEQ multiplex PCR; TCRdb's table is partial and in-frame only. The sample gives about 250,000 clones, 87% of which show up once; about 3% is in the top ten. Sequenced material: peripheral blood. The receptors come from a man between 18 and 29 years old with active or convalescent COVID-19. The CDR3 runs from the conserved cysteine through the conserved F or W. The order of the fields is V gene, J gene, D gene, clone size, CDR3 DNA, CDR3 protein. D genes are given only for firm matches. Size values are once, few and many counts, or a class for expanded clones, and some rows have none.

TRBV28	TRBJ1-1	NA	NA	TGTGCCAGCAGTTTACAAAGGGGCAGGATGAACACTGAAGCTTTCTTT	CASSLQRGRMNTEAFF
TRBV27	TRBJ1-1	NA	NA	TGTGCCAGCAGTCCCTCCTTAGACAGGAGGCTATTAGCTTTCTTT	CASSPSLDRRLLAFF
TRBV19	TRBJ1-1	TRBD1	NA	TGTGCCAGTAGTATTTGGGACAGGAACACTGAAGCTTTCTTT	CASSIWDRNTEAFF
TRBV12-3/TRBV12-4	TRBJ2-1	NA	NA	TGTGCCAGCAGTTTAGGGCGCCCAGGGGATACCTTCTTC	CASSLGRPGDTFF
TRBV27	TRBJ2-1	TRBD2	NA	TGTGCCAGCAGTTTCGCGGTAGCGGGGTACAATGAGCAGTTCTTC	CASSFAVAGYNEQFF
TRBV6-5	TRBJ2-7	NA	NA	TGTGCCAGCAGGGGGCAGAACCTCTACGAGCAGTACTTC	CASRGQNLYEQYF
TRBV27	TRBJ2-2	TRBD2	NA	TGTGCCAGCAGTTTATCTAGCGGGAAGGTCGGGGAGCTGTTTTTT	CASSLSSGKVGELFF
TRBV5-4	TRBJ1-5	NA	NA	TGTGCCAGCAGCTTGTGGCTGTCGGGAGACAATCAGCCCCAGCATTTT	CASSLWLSGDNQPQHF
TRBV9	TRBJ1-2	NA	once	TGTGCCAGCAGCCCCTCTACCCTCTATGGCTACACCTTC	CASSPSTLYGYTF
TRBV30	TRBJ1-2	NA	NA	TGTGCCTGGAGTGCGGGAGCCTATGGCTACACCTTC	CAWSAGAYGYTF
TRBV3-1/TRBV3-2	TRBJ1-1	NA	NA	TGTGCCAGCACGTGGCGGGGGTACACTGAAGCTTTCTTT	CASTWRGYTEAFF
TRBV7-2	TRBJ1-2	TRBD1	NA	TGTGCCAGCAGCTTACCGGGACAGGGAGTTGGCTACACCTTC	CASSLPGQGVGYTF
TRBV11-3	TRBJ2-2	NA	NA	TGTGCCAGCAGCTTAGCCTTCACCGGGGAGCTGTTTTTT	CASSLAFTGELFF
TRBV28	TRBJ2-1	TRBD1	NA	TGTGCCAGCAGTTCAAACAGGGGGCCCCCGGGGAATGAGCAGTTCTTC	CASSSNRGPPGNEQFF
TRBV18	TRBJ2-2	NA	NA	TGTGCCAGCTCACCACGCCGGGGCACCGGGGAGCTGTTTTTT	CASSPRRGTGELFF
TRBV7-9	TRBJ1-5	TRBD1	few	TGTGCCAGCAGTACAGGGGCTGGGGGAAGGAATAATCAGCCCCAGCATTTT	CASSTGAGGRNNQPQHF
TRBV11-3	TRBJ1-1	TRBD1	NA	TGTGCCAGCAGCTTAGATCCCCGTCAGGGGGTAAGGACTGAAGCTTTCTTT	CASSLDPRQGVRTEAFF